These 14 T cell receptor beta chains came from one sample sequenced in a study of T-cell memory formation after mild COVID-19. MiXCR was run by TCRdb on the 5' RACE reads, yielding one entry per CDR3 protein. The repertoire includes roughly 340,000 distinct CDR3 sequences, less than 20% of them detected once, and approximately 20% sits in the top ten. Sequenced input: PBMCs or a T cell subset sorted from them (not recorded which). The source is a man aged 18 to 30 who had mild COVID-19 (a few samples of this study predate the infection). Cell type and time point are not known.

This clonotype showed up just a few times. The chain employs TRBV7-8 and TRBJ1-6; perhaps TRBD1 as D (5 bases). Germline loops: CDR1 SGHVS, CDR2 FQNEAQ. The CDR3 extends over 15 amino acids. Trimming took off 4 bases at V and 7 bases at J, with 14 bases between the two ends. This CDR3 is CASSSPDTYNSPLHF. In DNA form, the CDR3 reads TGTGCCAGCAGCTCCCCGGACACTTACAATTCACCCCTCCACTTT.

The chain uses TRBV5-6 and TRBJ2-3, with 7 nucleotides matching TRBD1. The CDR3 has 15 amino acids. Germline CDR1 and CDR2: SGHDT and YYEEEE. Germline trimming cut 4 bases from V and 2 bases from J; bases unmatched to any gene: 7. This chain's CDR3 is CASSLTGHSTDTQYF. The CDR3, as DNA: TGTGCCAGCAGCCTGACAGGGCACTCCACAGATACGCAGTATTTT.

The CDR3 DNA reads as TGCGCCAGCTCACTGGAGGCGCAGGTCTACACCTTC. It codes for CASSLEAQVYTF. The chain combines TRBV5-1 with TRBJ1-2; D ambiguous. CDR1 and CDR2 from the germline V gene are SGHRS and YFSETQ. V dropped 7 bases and J dropped 10 bases, with 17 bases sitting between them. The CDR3 has 12 residues.

This clonotype was observed once. The gene calls are TRBV6-6 and TRBJ2-3; unclear D gene. Germline values: CDR1 MNHNY, CDR2 SVGAGI (reference sequence). The CDR3 runs 13 residues. V was pared by 2 bases and J by 2 bases, with 5 bases between. CDR3 in amino acids: CASSYTYTDTQYF. CDR3 in DNA: TGTGCCAGCAGTTACACGTACACAGATACGCAGTATTTT.

This clonotype has only a few counts. The chain combines TRBV12-3 or TRBV12-4 with TRBJ1-4, with D unresolved. This CDR3 comprises 13 residues. The germline V and J ends were trimmed by 3 bases and 5 bases, with 7 bases remaining between them. The CDR3 spells CASSLGQNEKLFF. The CDR3 nucleotides are TGTGCCAGCAGTTTGGGCCAGAATGAAAAACTGTTTTTT.

This clonotype was counted between two and nine times. The rearrangement joins TRBV7-2 to TRBJ1-1; 9 nucleotides agree with TRBD1. The CDR3 runs 14 residues. Germline CDR1 reads SGHTA; CDR2 reads FQGNSA. The J segment lost 5 bases and the V segment lost 4 bases, leaving 5 bases of the junction unmatched. CDR3 nucleotides: TGTGCCAGCAGCTCCTATGGGACAGGGACTGAAGCTTTCTTT. Amino acids: CASSSYGTGTEAFF.

The chain recombines TRBV20-1 with TRBJ1-2; TRBD1 might be the D (6 bases). This CDR3 is 15 amino acids long. CDR1 and CDR2 (germline): DFQATT, SNEGSKA (reference sequence). CDR3 in DNA: TGCATCCTGAGAGGGGGGTTCTCACCGGGCTATGGCTACACCTTC. Protein sequence: CILRGGFSPGYGYTF.

This chain connects TRBV4-1 to TRBJ1-3; D call uncertain. Germline-derived CDR1 and CDR2 are MGHRA and YSYEKL. CDR3 size: 15 residues. The V gene lost 0 bases and the J gene lost 1 base, with 7 bases spanning the gap. The CDR3 DNA sequence: TGCGCCAGCAGCCAAGAGCGGTTTTCTGGAAACACCATATATTTT. It translates to CASSQERFSGNTIYF.

This clonotype came up many times. The chain recombines TRBV4-1 with TRBJ2-3; no clear D. Germline loops: CDR1 MGHRA, CDR2 YSYEKL. Trimming left V 1 base short and J 2 bases short, with 10 bases between. The CDR3 sequence is 15 residues long. CDR3 amino acids: CASSQVRRTTDTQYF. CDR3 nucleotide sequence: TGCGCCAGCAGCCAAGTTAGGCGTACCACAGATACGCAGTATTTT.

V gene TRBV20-1 combines with J gene TRBJ2-3; TRBD2 is a possible D gene (5 bases). Trimming shortened V by 0 bases and J by 5 bases, and 12 bases separated the two germline ends. CDR3 length: 14 amino acids. Germline V gene sequence: CDR1 DFQATT, CDR2 SNEGSKA (reference sequence). Here the CDR3 DNA reads TGCAGTGCTAGAGACCCTCGAGGAGGAGATACGCAGTATTTT. Residues: CSARDPRGGDTQYF.

The chain has TRBV20-1 and TRBJ2-7; 9 nucleotides match TRBD1. Germline CDR1 reads DFQATT; CDR2 reads SNEGSKA (reference sequence). The V gene end was trimmed by 1 base and the J gene end by 2 bases; junction bases not matched to a gene: 3. CDR3 length equals 14 residues. The DNA for the CDR3 is TGCAGTGCTAGAGCCCACAGGGGGCCCTACGAGCAGTACGTC. Protein sequence: CSARAHRGPYEQYV.

The chain joins TRBV20-1 to TRBJ2-7; 7 positions agree with TRBD2. Germline V lookup: CDR1 DFQATT, CDR2 SNEGSKA (reference sequence). The CDR3 has 14 residues. Trimming cost V 2 bases and J 5 bases; bases outside gene matches: 9. CDR3 residues: CSARRQPRGDEQYF. The CDR3 DNA is TGCAGTGCTAGAAGACAGCCCCGGGGGGACGAGCAGTACTTC.

This clonotype was detected only a few times. V is TRBV19 and J is TRBJ2-5; tentatively, D is TRBD1 or TRBD2 (6 bases each). The CDR3 contains 15 residues. Germline CDR1 reads LNHDA; CDR2 reads SQIVND (reference sequence). Trimming pared 1 base from V and 2 bases from J, leaving 11 bases between. In nucleotides, the CDR3 is TGTGCCAGTAGTATAGGCACAGGGAGGCAAGAGACCCAGTACTTC. It yields the protein CASSIGTGRQETQYF.

This clonotype has ten or more counts. This chain connects TRBV18 to TRBJ2-7; TRBD1 might be the D (5 bases). The CDR3 runs to 13 residues. CDR1 is KGHSH and CDR2 is LQKENI in the germline V gene. V gave up 4 bases and J gave up 3 bases, with 10 bases separating them. The CDR3 sequence: CASSQGRDYEQYV. The CDR3, as DNA: TGTGCCAGCTCACAGGGCAGGGACTACGAGCAGTACGTC.